The entry that follows covers one T cell receptor beta chain sequence. Its specificity is not known. Next came a second PCR, run for about 6 to 12 cycles, which used a sample-barcoded 5' primer along with a J-beta primer mix. Each cDNA molecule carried a tag from a template-switch adaptor that contained 12 random nucleotides. Sequencing recovered at least 2.5 million CDR3-containing paired-end reads from each sample. TCRdb processed the 5' RACE reads anew with MiXCR; each CDR3 protein has one entry. Of approximately 900,000 distinct CDR3 sequences in the sample, about 48% were seen once. The data are from a study of blood T cells in healthy people across ages. Findings and limits, study-wide: Estimates based on one million T cells were treated as lower bounds.

The CDR3 is made up of 17 amino acids. V was trimmed by 5 bases and J by 1 base, leaving 18 bases between them. The germline V gene encodes CDR1 SEHNR and CDR2 FQNEAQ (reference sequence). The sequenced sample consisted of blood. The V call is TRBV7-9, the J call TRBJ2-1; the D gene is possibly TRBD1 (5 bases). This TCR was sampled from a man aged 25-40 years in good health. CDR3 DNA sequence: TGTGCCAGCAGCCCTGTGCAGGGTGGCGATTCCTACAATGAGCAGTTCTTC. It encodes CASSPVQGGDSYNEQFF.